Following are 29 T cell receptor beta chains from one sample sequenced in a study of blood T cell repertoires in COVID-19. The protocol was immunoSEQ multiplex PCR, while the TCRdb copy is restricted to in-frame clones and leaves out a portion. The sample has some 83,000 clones, roughly nine tenths seen once. The sample was peripheral blood. Source of these receptors: a man aged 80 or over in a cohort sampled during active COVID-19.

This chain uses TRBV5-4 with TRBJ1-1; tentatively, D is TRBD1 (6 bases). The CDR3 is made up of 16 amino acids. V was pared by 0 bases and J by 4 bases, with 16 bases between. Germline V lookup: CDR1 SGHNT, CDR2 YYREEE (reference sequence). The CDR3 DNA is TGTGCCAGCAGCTTGGGCAGGGGCAGTGTGGGCACTGAAGCTTTCTTT. Translated: CASSLGRGSVGTEAFF.

The rearrangement uses TRBV27 and TRBJ2-5, with TRBD2 identical over 14 bases. The junction had 8 bases not matched to a gene; V was cut back by 0 bases and J by 5 bases. CDR1 and CDR2 from the germline V gene are MNHEY and SMNVEV (reference sequence). This CDR3 comprises 18 residues. The CDR3 DNA follows: TGTGCCAGCAGTTTATCAATGACTAGCGGGGGGGCCGGTGAGACCCAGTACTTC. Its protein product is CASSLSMTSGGAGETQYF.

The rearrangement joins TRBV24-1 to TRBJ2-2, with unresolved D. Germline CDR1 KGHDR, CDR2 SFDVKD. The CDR3 is made up of 15 amino acids. The V and J ends lost 6 bases and 5 bases respectively, with 15 bases between them. The CDR3 sequence is CATSSPRIGTGELFF. CDR3 nucleotide sequence: TGTGCCACCAGTAGCCCCAGGATCGGAACCGGGGAGCTGTTTTTT.

The chain is built from TRBV11-1 and TRBJ1-2, with D tentatively TRBD1 (5 bases). This CDR3 comprises 16 residues. V lost 4 bases to trimming and J lost 1 base, with 16 bases between them. CDR1 and CDR2 from the germline V gene are SGHAT and FQDESV (reference sequence). The CDR3 nucleotides are TGTGCCAGCAGCTCAATCGGACATAACCTTAACTATGGCTACACCTTC. Translation: CASSSIGHNLNYGYTF.

V and J are TRBV19 and TRBJ1-2, with a weak D call TRBD1 (5 bases). Looked up from germline, CDR1 is LNHDA and CDR2 is SQIVND (reference sequence). Deletions cut 7 bases from V and 2 bases from J, with 26 bases between. The CDR3 spans 18 residues. The CDR3 DNA reads as TGTGCCAGTACCAACGACTTAACGGGGGGAGGAGGGAACTATGGCTACACCTTC. Translation: CASTNDLTGGGGNYGYTF.

This clone was observed a single time. The genes are TRBV5-4 and TRBJ2-1; TRBD1 aligns across 8 bases. J gave up 1 base and V 6 bases, and 6 bases lay outside the gene matches. This CDR3 contains 15 residues. The V gene's germline CDR1 is SGHNT and CDR2 YYREEE (reference sequence). DNA of the CDR3: TGTGCCAGCACTGCAGGGGGCGTTTCCTACAATGAGCAGTTCTTC. The encoded protein is CASTAGGVSYNEQFF.

This chain uses TRBV19 with TRBJ2-1, with D possibly TRBD2 on 5 matching bases. The V end was cut by 6 bases, the J end by 5 bases, with 8 bases between. The V gene's germline CDR1 is LNHDA and CDR2 SQIVND (reference sequence). This CDR3 spans 12 amino acids. The CDR3: CASSRGHNEQFF. The DNA of the CDR3 is TGTGCCAGTAGCCGGGGTCACAATGAGCAGTTCTTC.

The rearrangement uses TRBV7-2 and TRBJ2-1; a possible D gene is TRBD2 (6 bases). This CDR3 region has 15 residues. V was shortened by 3 bases and J by 0 bases, with 9 bases between the two germline ends. Germline CDR1 and CDR2: SGHTA and FQGNSA. The CDR3 reads CASSLMGGSYNEQFF. CDR3 DNA: TGTGCCAGCAGCTTGATGGGGGGCTCCTACAATGAGCAGTTCTTC. The whole variable domain, remainder taken from reference TRBV7-2 and TRBJ2-1, is GAGVSQSPSNKVTEKGKDVELRCDPISGHTALYWYRQSLGQGLEFLIYFQGNSAPDKSGLPSDRFSAERTGGSVSTLTIQRTQQEDSAVYLCASSLMGGSYNEQFFGPGTRLTVL.

This chain joins TRBV2 and TRBJ1-5; 10 bases are shared with TRBD1. The germline gives CDR1 SNHLY, CDR2 FYNNEI. Losses at the gene ends were 3 bases for V and 6 bases for J; bases not matched to a gene: 8. The length of the CDR3 is 16 residues. CDR3 DNA sequence: TGTGCCAGCAGTGATCGAGGGACAGGGGTAGGTCAGCCCCAGCATTTT. Protein: CASSDRGTGVGQPQHF.

J is TRBJ2-5 and V is TRBV18; unclear D gene. The CDR3 loop spans 13 amino acids. The V end was cut by 2 bases, the J end by 1 base, with 5 bases between. Looked up from germline, CDR1 is KGHSH and CDR2 is LQKENI. Here the CDR3 DNA reads TGTGCCAGCTCACCAGGGCTCCAAGAGACCCAGTACTTC. This codes for CASSPGLQETQYF.

The rearrangement uses TRBV7-3 and TRBJ2-2; D remains ambiguous. V shed 4 bases and J shed 2 bases, with 5 bases lying between them. CDR1 is SGHTA and CDR2 is FQGTGA in the germline V gene. The length of the CDR3 is 13 residues. The CDR3 bases are TGTGCCAGCAGCTCGAGCAACACCGGGGAGCTGTTTTTT. It yields the protein CASSSSNTGELFF.

V usage is TRBV7-3 and J usage is TRBJ1-2; D gene uncertain. The length of the CDR3 is 13 residues. CDR1 is SGHTA and CDR2 is FQGTGA in the germline V gene. Trimming removed 5 bases at V and 8 bases at J, with 15 bases between. The CDR3, as DNA: TGTGCCAGCAGCCCAGAGGGATCACAGGGCTACACCTTC. Its translation: CASSPEGSQGYTF.

V is TRBV19 and J is TRBJ2-7, with D possibly being TRBD1 (5 bases). Between the trimmed V and J ends, which lost 4 bases and 5 bases, there was a span of 9 bases. The CDR3 has 12 amino acids. Germline CDR1 LNHDA, CDR2 SQIVND (reference sequence). The CDR3 bases are TGTGCCAGTAGTAAAACAGGAAACGAGCAGTACTTC. It is translated as CASSKTGNEQYF.

V gene TRBV19 combines with J gene TRBJ2-1, with 10 bases matching TRBD1. The length of the CDR3 is 14 residues. The germline V gene encodes CDR1 LNHDA and CDR2 SQIVND (reference sequence). V dropped 8 bases and J dropped 8; count of bases not matched to a gene: 9. CDR3 sequence reads: CASRSTGGRDEQFF. The CDR3 DNA reads TGTGCCAGTCGCTCGACAGGGGGCAGGGATGAGCAGTTCTTC.

The V gene is TRBV9, the J gene TRBJ2-7; TRBD2 matches 7 bases. Germline trimming cut 8 bases from V and 4 bases from J; bases unmatched to any gene: 12. CDR1 is SGDLS and CDR2 is YYNGEE in the germline V gene. This CDR3 region has 14 residues. In nucleotides, the CDR3 is TGTGCCAGTCCTCGGGGGGAATTACTATACGAGCAGTACTTC. This encodes CASPRGELLYEQYF. The full variable domain, its missing parts supplied by reference TRBV9 and TRBJ2-7, is DSGVTQTPKHLITATGQRVTLRCSPRSGDLSVYWYQQSLDQGLQFLIQYYNGEERAKGNILERFSAQQFPDLHSELNLSSLELGDSALYFCASPRGELLYEQYFGPGTRLTVT.

The chain joins TRBV7-2 to TRBJ1-2; TRBD1 matches 10 bases. Germline V gene sequence: CDR1 SGHTA, CDR2 FQGNSA. The CDR3 loop spans 14 amino acids. J lost 6 bases, V lost 5 bases, and 6 bases had no gene match. The CDR3 nucleotides read TGTGCCAGCAGCGGGGAGGGACAGGGGAATGGCTACACCTTC. Translation: CASSGEGQGNGYTF.

The chain uses TRBV9 and TRBJ2-3, with 14 bases identical to TRBD2. The CDR3 sequence is 17 residues long. V dropped 4 bases and J dropped 1; count of bases not matched to a gene: 5. Germline CDR1 and CDR2: SGDLS and YYNGEE. The CDR3 DNA is TGTGCCAGCAGCTCCCGACTAGCGGGGGGGGGCACAGATACGCAGTATTTT. Translating it yields CASSSRLAGGGTDTQYF. Supplemented by reference TRBV9 and TRBJ2-3, the full variable domain reads DSGVTQTPKHLITATGQRVTLRCSPRSGDLSVYWYQQSLDQGLQFLIQYYNGEERAKGNILERFSAQQFPDLHSELNLSSLELGDSALYFCASSSRLAGGGTDTQYFGPGTRLTVL.

V gene TRBV28 combines with J gene TRBJ1-5, with 12 bases matching TRBD1. CDR3 length equals 17 residues. CDR1 and CDR2 from the germline V gene are MDHEN and SYDVKM. Trimming cost V 5 bases and J 7 bases; bases outside gene matches: 12. This chain's CDR3 is CASSVPSGTGGGQPQHF. The CDR3 DNA follows: TGTGCCAGCAGTGTACCGTCCGGGACAGGGGGCGGACAGCCCCAGCATTTT.

The chain combines TRBV29-1 with TRBJ1-1; perhaps TRBD1 as D (6 bases). With 6 bases removed from V and 0 bases from J, the gap between germline ends came to 11 bases. This CDR3 region has 13 residues. Germline-derived CDR1 and CDR2 are SQVTM and ANQGSEA. CDR3 DNA: TGCAGCGTGAGCAGGGACATGAACACTGAAGCTTTCTTT. Residues: CSVSRDMNTEAFF.

The chain links TRBV7-9 to TRBJ2-3; the match to TRBD1 covers 7 bases. The junction had 7 bases not matched to a gene; V was cut back by 5 bases and J by 2 bases. CDR3 length equals 15 residues. CDR1 is SEHNR, CDR2 FQNEAQ, per germline (reference sequence). The CDR3, as DNA: TGTGCCAGCAGCCCCAGGGACAGCAACACAGATACGCAGTATTTT. Its translation is CASSPRDSNTDTQYF.

This clone has only one observation. The V gene is TRBV11-3, the J gene TRBJ2-3, with TRBD1 matching over 11 bases. The germline V gene encodes CDR1 SGHNT and CDR2 YENEEA. V dropped 5 bases and J dropped 2; count of bases not matched to a gene: 3. There are 15 residues in the CDR3. The CDR3 DNA is TGTGCCAGCAGCCGGGACAGGGGGATCACAGATACGCAGTATTTT. Its translation is CASSRDRGITDTQYF.

This rearrangement joins TRBV4-2 to TRBJ2-5, with TRBD1 matching over 8 bases. Trimming cost V 0 bases and J 2 bases; bases outside gene matches: 5. Germline loops: CDR1 LGHNA, CDR2 YNFKEQ. The CDR3 is 16 amino acids. In DNA form, the CDR3 reads TGTGCCAGCAGCCAAGATCGACAGGGGCCTCAAGAGACCCAGTACTTC. Translating it yields CASSQDRQGPQETQYF.

This clone was picked up one time. The chain couples TRBV5-1 to TRBJ1-2; TRBD1 agrees at 7 bases. The germline gives CDR1 SGHRS, CDR2 YFSETQ. The CDR3 spans 16 residues. Unmatched junction bases numbered 12, after V lost 0 bases and J lost 7 bases. The CDR3 loop is CASSLGGATGDSGYTF. For the CDR3, the DNA is TGCGCCAGCAGCTTGGGTGGGGCTACAGGGGACTCTGGCTACACCTTC.

The chain recombines TRBV27 with TRBJ1-6; 8 nucleotides match TRBD1. CDR1 and CDR2 (germline): MNHEY, SMNVEV (reference sequence). Germline trimming cut 5 bases from V and 3 bases from J; bases unmatched to any gene: 3. The CDR3 is made up of 15 amino acids. Here the CDR3 reads CASSTDRGYNSPLHF. CDR3 nucleotides: TGTGCCAGCAGTACCGACAGGGGCTATAATTCACCCCTCCACTTT.

In its sample, this clone was seen once. The chain couples TRBV4-2 to TRBJ2-2; weak D call: TRBD1 (6 bases). Germline CDR1 is LGHNA and CDR2 is YNFKEQ. The CDR3 runs to 14 residues. V dropped 1 base and J dropped 6 bases, with 9 bases sitting between them. The CDR3 nucleotides read TGTGCCAGCAGCCAAGTTGCAGGGGCCGGGGAGCTGTTTTTT. The encoded protein is CASSQVAGAGELFF.

The rearrangement links TRBV19 to TRBJ2-2; TRBD2 matches 8 bases. There are 16 residues in the CDR3. Losses at the gene ends were 7 bases for V and 4 bases for J; bases not matched to a gene: 11. Per germline, CDR1 LNHDA and CDR2 SQIVND (reference sequence). Written as DNA, the CDR3 is TGTGCCAGTACCGATAACCCGGGGGGGCCCACCGGGGAGCTGTTTTTT. Its translation: CASTDNPGGPTGELFF.

This chain connects TRBV5-4 to TRBJ2-5; TRBD2 agrees at 10 bases. From germline, CDR1 is SGHNT and CDR2 YYREEE (reference sequence). CDR3 length: 15 amino acids. J gave up 4 bases and V 6 bases, and 9 bases lay outside the gene matches. CDR3 sequence (DNA): TGTGCCAGCAAAGGAAGCGGGGGGGCCCGAGAGACCCAGTACTTC. Its translation is CASKGSGGARETQYF.

This chain uses TRBV28 with TRBJ2-7; maybe TRBD1 (6 bases). Germline lookup yields CDR1 MDHEN and CDR2 SYDVKM. The CDR3 has 13 amino acids. Trimming cost V 7 bases and J 7 bases, with 17 bases left between them. The CDR3 DNA follows: TGTGCCAGCATCAAGACAGGCGGGTTGGAGCAGTACGTC. Translating it yields CASIKTGGLEQYV.

The chain has TRBV6-6 and TRBJ1-1; 10 positions agree with TRBD1. There are 16 residues in the CDR3. V trimming: 8 bases; J trimming: 5 bases; junction bases outside the gene matches: 14. CDR1 is MNHNY and CDR2 is SVGAGI in the germline V gene (reference sequence). The CDR3 sequence: CASRRGQGGGGTEAFF. In DNA, the CDR3 is TGTGCCAGCCGCCGCGGACAGGGGGGGGGAGGGACTGAAGCTTTCTTT.